This T cell receptor beta chain was documented in a study of blood T cell repertoires in COVID-19. Across the whole study: Both acute and convalescent COVID-19 samples were obtained from the United States, Italy and Spain. PBMCs, B-cell-depleted T cells, or T cells were the source of the cDNA or gDNA that made up the material.

In the original analysis: Cell counts per sample came from amplifying reference gene primers. The repertoire was sequenced with immunoSEQ multiplex PCR; TCRdb's copy has only in-frame clones and lacks some. V, J and clone size are those of that table, while D and trimming were read from the DNA. The sample shows about 68,000 clones, 89% of them seen only once. CDR1 and CDR2 (germline): SQVTM, ANQGSEA. V lost 3 bases to trimming and J lost 2 bases, with 17 bases between them. The CDR3 is 16 amino acids. The receptor was derived from a man aged 50-59 years with active COVID-19. The chain recombines TRBV29-1 with TRBJ2-1; D possibly corresponds to TRBD2 (6 bases). The source material was peripheral blood. Here the CDR3 DNA reads TGCAGCGTTGAGTACGGTACCGGGGGTGCCTACAATGAGCAGTTCTTC. It codes for CSVEYGTGGAYNEQFF.